The entry that follows covers one T cell receptor beta chain sequence. What it binds is unknown. This entry belongs to a study of T cell responses to AZD1222 COVID-19 vaccine. Looking at the study overall: Pooling was applied to second doses at about 4 or about 12 weeks.

The assay was immunoSEQ multiplex PCR, and TCRdb's table has in-frame clones only and misses some. The sample yields about 120,000 clones, around 88% seen once. Notes on the study in general: Receipt of two AZD1222 doses was followed by a rise in Spike-specific TCR breadth and depth. There were vaccine-associated CD4 TCRs across spike, dominant at 160-218 and 743-854.

Germline V gene sequence: CDR1 SEHNR, CDR2 FQNEAQ (reference sequence). The ends lost 3 bases at V and 3 bases at J; junction bases unmatched: 4. The CDR3 runs 16 residues. This material consisted of peripheral blood, taken on day 0 of AZD1222 vaccination. The chain is built from TRBV7-9 and TRBJ2-2; 10 nucleotides line up with TRBD1. This sequence was found in an adult in good health. The CDR3 bases are TGTGCCAGCAGCTTTATTGGGACAGGGGACACCGGGGAGCTGTTTTTT. This encodes CASSFIGTGDTGELFF.